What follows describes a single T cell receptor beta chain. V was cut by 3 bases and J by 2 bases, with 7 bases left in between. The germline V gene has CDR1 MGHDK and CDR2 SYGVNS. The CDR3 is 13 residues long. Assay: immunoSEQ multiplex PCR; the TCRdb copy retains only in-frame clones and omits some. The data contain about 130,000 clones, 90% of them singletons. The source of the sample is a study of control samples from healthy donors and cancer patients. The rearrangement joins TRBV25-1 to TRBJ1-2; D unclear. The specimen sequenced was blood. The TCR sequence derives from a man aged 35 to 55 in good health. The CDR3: CASSEWLNYGYTF. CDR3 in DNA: TGTGCCAGCAGTGAGTGGCTGAACTATGGCTACACCTTC.